The 30 T cell receptor beta chains presented below share a single source sample, sequenced in a study of blood T cell repertoires in COVID-19. Repertoires were generated with immunoSEQ multiplex PCR, while TCRdb's copy carries only in-frame clones and drops some. The sample gives roughly 400,000 clones, over 75% of which show up once; approximately 1.5% is in the top ten. Input material: PBMCs or T cells enriched from blood (not recorded which). The receptors come from a woman under 30 who had been exposed to COVID-19.

V is TRBV15 and J is TRBJ1-5; 7 nucleotides align to TRBD1. The CDR3 totals 17 residues. J was trimmed by 3 bases and V by 4 bases; bases with no gene match: 12. Germline V lookup: CDR1 LNHNV, CDR2 YYDKDF (reference sequence). The CDR3 DNA follows: TGTGCCACCAGCACACACTTTGGGCAGGGGGTCAATCAGCCCCAGCATTTT. This sequence encodes CATSTHFGQGVNQPQHF.

V usage is TRBV7-2 and J usage is TRBJ2-1; a weak D match, TRBD2 (6 bases). The CDR3 is 15 amino acids. Trimming pared 8 bases from V and 0 bases from J, leaving 14 bases between. Germline V gene sequence: CDR1 SGHTA, CDR2 FQGNSA. The CDR3 spells CASLLGTLSYNEQFF. In nucleotides, the CDR3 is TGTGCCAGCCTCCTCGGGACTCTCTCCTACAATGAGCAGTTCTTC.

This clone was found once. This sequence joins TRBV9 and TRBJ2-5; D possibly corresponds to TRBD2 (6 bases). This CDR3 comprises 16 residues. Germline values: CDR1 SGDLS, CDR2 YYNGEE. The V end was cut by 3 bases, the J end by 0 bases, with 15 bases between. CDR3 sequence: CASSGEDGSYQETQYF. The CDR3 DNA reads TGTGCCAGCAGCGGGGAGGACGGTTCCTACCAAGAGACCCAGTACTTC.

This chain uses TRBV28 with TRBJ2-7; 7 nucleotides agree with TRBD1. CDR3 length: 14 amino acids. V trimming: 6 bases; J trimming: 4 bases; junction bases outside the gene matches: 9. The germline V gene has CDR1 MDHEN and CDR2 SYDVKM. CDR3 nucleotides: TGTGCCAGCAGACAAAGACAGGGTTTTTACGAGCAGTACTTC. This sequence encodes CASRQRQGFYEQYF.

Of note for this clone: Other DNA variants within this sample encode the same CDR3. V is TRBV6-5 and J is TRBJ2-7, with D tentatively TRBD2 (5 bases). The CDR3 extends over 11 amino acids. The V gene lost 5 bases and the J gene lost 3 bases, with 5 bases spanning the gap. The germline V gene has CDR1 MNHEY and CDR2 SVGAGI. The CDR3 sequence: CASSRGYEQYF. The CDR3 DNA sequence: TGTGCCAGCAGTCGGGGCTACGAGCAGTACTTC.

The rearrangement uses TRBV4-1 and TRBJ2-1, with TRBD2 matching over 8 bases. This CDR3 spans 17 amino acids. V shed 4 bases, J shed 8 bases, and the junction held 16 bases outside the gene matches. CDR1 MGHRA and CDR2 YSYEKL come from the germline V gene. For the CDR3, the DNA is TGCGCCAGCAGCCTATGGTCGAGCGGGAGTCCCCCCCATGAGCAGTTCTTC. This translates into CASSLWSSGSPPHEQFF.

The chain carries TRBV6-5 and TRBJ2-1, with 9 bases fitting TRBD1. This CDR3 has 14 residues. Germline V gene sequence: CDR1 MNHEY, CDR2 SVGAGI. J gave up 5 bases and V 6 bases, and 5 bases lay outside the gene matches. For the CDR3, the DNA is TGTGCCAGCAGCCCGGGACAGGGACACAATGAGCAGTTCTTC. Translating gives CASSPGQGHNEQFF.

This chain uses TRBV28 with TRBJ1-1; D gene uncertain. The CDR3 has 14 residues. Trimming took off 3 bases at V and 4 bases at J, with 12 bases between the two ends. CDR1 is MDHEN, CDR2 SYDVKM, per germline. CDR3 nucleotide sequence: TGTGCCAGCAGTTTCGACCTTCGGGGCACTGAAGCTTTCTTT. This encodes CASSFDLRGTEAFF.

The chain is built from TRBV28 and TRBJ2-3, with D perhaps matching TRBD1 (5 bases). The CDR3 runs to 15 residues. Per the germline V gene, CDR1 is MDHEN and CDR2 is SYDVKM. V was cut by 5 bases and J by 0 bases, with 12 bases left in between. DNA of the CDR3: TGTGCCAGCAGTACGACAGTCGTCAGCACAGATACGCAGTATTTT. It yields the protein CASSTTVVSTDTQYF.

The chain has TRBV29-1 and TRBJ1-1, with 8 bases lining up with TRBD1. Trimming took 7 bases from V and 1 from J; bases not matched to a gene: 8. Germline CDR1 is SQVTM and CDR2 is ANQGSEA. This CDR3 spans 14 amino acids. The CDR3 DNA sequence: TGCAGCGCTACCTGGGGACAGGCGAACACTGAAGCTTTCTTT. Its translation is CSATWGQANTEAFF.

The chain carries TRBV18 and TRBJ1-1; 9 nucleotides match TRBD1. The CDR3 runs to 15 residues. The V segment lost 1 base and the J segment 5 bases; nucleotides outside the gene matches: 5. Germline V gives CDR1 KGHSH, CDR2 LQKENI. CDR3 loop: CASSPQDRGWTEAFF. As DNA, the CDR3 is TGTGCCAGCTCACCACAAGACAGGGGGTGGACTGAAGCTTTCTTT.

The chain links TRBV28 to TRBJ2-7; a weak D match, TRBD2 (7 bases). The CDR3 runs to 14 residues. The germline V gene encodes CDR1 MDHEN and CDR2 SYDVKM. The V end was cut by 2 bases, the J end by 3 bases, with 11 bases between. The CDR3: CASSLRGGSYEQYF. As DNA, the CDR3 is TGTGCCAGCAGTTTAAGGGGGGGCAGCTACGAGCAGTACTTC. Full variable domain (remainder filled in from reference TRBV28 and TRBJ2-7): DVKVTQSSRYLVKRTGEKVFLECVQDMDHENMFWYRQDPGLGLRLIYFSYDVKMKEKGDIPEGYSVSREKKERFSLILESASTNQTSMYLCASSLRGGSYEQYFGPGTRLTVT.

The chain combines TRBV19 with TRBJ2-5; 14 bases agree with TRBD2. This CDR3 is 15 amino acids long. The V gene end was trimmed by 5 bases and the J gene end by 6 bases; junction bases not matched to a gene: 5. Per the germline V gene, CDR1 is LNHDA and CDR2 is SQIVND (reference sequence). CDR3 sequence reads: CASSSRTSGRKTQYF. In DNA form, the CDR3 reads TGTGCCAGTAGTTCCAGGACTAGCGGGAGGAAGACCCAGTACTTC.

This chain joins TRBV19 and TRBJ1-2, with D uncertain. The germline gives CDR1 LNHDA, CDR2 SQIVND (reference sequence). The CDR3 length is 14 residues. V dropped 1 base and J dropped 6 bases, with 12 bases sitting between them. CDR3 coding DNA: TGTGCCAGTAGTATAGGCAGGTTCTCGGATGGCTACACCTTC. Translating it yields CASSIGRFSDGYTF. The full variable domain, completed using reference TRBV19 and TRBJ1-2, is DGGITQSPKYLFRKEGQNVTLSCEQNLNHDAMYWYRQDPGQGLRLIYYSQIVNDFQKGDIAEGYSVSREKKESFPLTVTSAQKNPTAFYLCASSIGRFSDGYTFGSGTRLTVV.

This sequence joins TRBV27 and TRBJ2-7; D remains ambiguous. Germline V gives CDR1 MNHEY, CDR2 SMNVEV (reference sequence). The CDR3 is 12 amino acids. Trimming took off 6 bases at V and 3 bases at J, with 9 bases between the two ends. The CDR3 region is CASRNPGYEQYF. CDR3 DNA sequence: TGTGCCAGCAGAAACCCAGGCTACGAGCAGTACTTC.

The chain joins TRBV12-3 or TRBV12-4 to TRBJ2-7, with D perhaps TRBD2 (5 bases). CDR3 size: 13 residues. V lost 2 bases, J lost 5 bases, and 10 bases lay in between. DNA of the CDR3: TGTGCCAGCAGTTTAAGGGAGAGACACGAGCAGTACTTC. Protein: CASSLRERHEQYF.

The CDR3 protein is CATKIATGELFF. CDR3 DNA sequence: TGTGCCACGAAGATCGCGACCGGGGAGCTGTTTTTT. The chain recombines TRBV10-3 with TRBJ2-2; unclear D gene. The CDR3 runs 12 residues. Per germline, CDR1 ENHRY and CDR2 SYGVKD. V was cut by 10 bases and J by 5 bases, with 11 bases left in between.

The chain couples TRBV27 to TRBJ2-7, with D possibly being TRBD1 (6 bases). The germline V gene has CDR1 MNHEY and CDR2 SMNVEV (reference sequence). V was shortened by 3 bases and J by 2 bases, with 17 bases between the two germline ends. The CDR3 loop spans 16 amino acids. The chain's CDR3 is CASSFPLGQNTYEQYF. The DNA for the CDR3 is TGTGCCAGCAGTTTCCCTCTAGGACAGAACACCTACGAGCAGTACTTC.

This chain uses TRBV24-1 with TRBJ1-2; no clear D. Germline V CDR1 and CDR2: KGHDR, SFDVKD. The germline V and J ends were trimmed by 1 base and 2 bases, with 7 bases remaining between them. This CDR3 region has 14 residues. The CDR3 region is CATSDFSGNYGYTF. The CDR3 region has the DNA TGTGCCACCAGTGATTTTTCGGGGAACTATGGCTACACCTTC.

V usage is TRBV18 and J usage is TRBJ1-4, with D uncertain. CDR1 KGHSH and CDR2 LQKENI come from the germline V gene. Trimming shortened V by 2 bases and J by 2 bases, and 9 bases separated the two germline ends. This CDR3 spans 15 amino acids. CDR3 nucleotides: TGTGCCAGCTCACCAGATGTACAGACTAATGAAAAACTGTTTTTT. Its translation: CASSPDVQTNEKLFF.

This clone came up once. V gene TRBV28 combines with J gene TRBJ1-1; D possibly corresponds to TRBD1 (5 bases). Trimming stripped 2 bases from V and 6 bases from J, with 19 bases between. The CDR3 length is 16 residues. Germline CDR1 is MDHEN and CDR2 is SYDVKM. DNA for the CDR3: TGTGCCAGCAGTTTACCCCTGGCAGGGCGCTCGTCTGAAGCTTTCTTT. Translating gives CASSLPLAGRSSEAFF.

The chain uses TRBV5-1 and TRBJ1-6, with D unclear. Deletions cut 2 bases from V and 7 bases from J, with 13 bases between. CDR1 SGHRS and CDR2 YFSETQ come from the germline V gene. This CDR3 has 15 amino acids. The CDR3 protein is CASSFGGNQNSPLHF. CDR3 bases: TGCGCCAGCAGCTTCGGCGGAAACCAGAATTCACCCCTCCACTTT.

V and J are TRBV24-1 and TRBJ2-1, with D uncertain. The CDR3 loop spans 15 amino acids. V lost 2 bases to trimming and J lost 6 bases, with 13 bases between them. Per germline, CDR1 KGHDR and CDR2 SFDVKD. In DNA, the CDR3 is TGTGCCACCAGTGATTGGCGGAAAACCCCCAATGAGCAGTTCTTC. It yields the protein CATSDWRKTPNEQFF.

The chain couples TRBV28 to TRBJ2-2, with TRBD1 matching 11 bases. J gave up 0 bases and V 5 bases, and 5 bases lay outside the gene matches. CDR1 and CDR2 from the germline V gene are MDHEN and SYDVKM. The CDR3 totals 17 residues. The DNA of the CDR3 is TGTGCCAGCAGTCCCGGACAGGGGGCACCGAACACCGGGGAGCTGTTTTTT. Encoded protein: CASSPGQGAPNTGELFF. Combining the CDR3 with reference TRBV28 and TRBJ2-2 gives the whole variable domain DVKVTQSSRYLVKRTGEKVFLECVQDMDHENMFWYRQDPGLGLRLIYFSYDVKMKEKGDIPEGYSVSREKKERFSLILESASTNQTSMYLCASSPGQGAPNTGELFFGEGSRLTVL.

The rearrangement joins TRBV12-3 or TRBV12-4 to TRBJ1-2; 9 bases are a match to TRBD1. V was pared by 6 bases and J by 4 bases, with 3 bases of the junction left unmatched. The CDR3 sequence is 13 residues long. The CDR3 loop reads CASRTGGSYGYTF. Here the CDR3 DNA reads TGTGCCAGCAGGACAGGGGGGTCCTATGGCTACACCTTC.

CDR3 nucleotides: TGTGCCAGCAGCTTAGGGGAGGGAGGGGGAGCCAATGAGCAGTTCTTC. This sequence encodes CASSLGEGGGANEQFF. The gene calls are TRBV13 and TRBJ2-1; D perhaps matches TRBD2 (7 bases). Trimming took 0 bases from V and 6 from J, leaving 15 bases between them. CDR3 length equals 16 residues. Germline CDR1 and CDR2: PRHDT and FYEKMQ (reference sequence).

The V gene is TRBV28, the J gene TRBJ2-1; TRBD2 might be the D (6 bases). Germline lookup yields CDR1 MDHEN and CDR2 SYDVKM. This CDR3 has 15 residues. Trimming shortened V by 8 bases and J by 0 bases, and 14 bases separated the two germline ends. The chain's CDR3 is CASASAKSSYNEQFF. CDR3 in DNA: TGTGCCAGCGCTAGCGCAAAGAGCTCCTACAATGAGCAGTTCTTC.

V is TRBV29-1 and J is TRBJ2-7, with a possible D match to TRBD2 (6 bases). This CDR3 is 12 amino acids long. CDR1 is SQVTM, CDR2 ANQGSEA, per germline. Deletions cut 6 bases from V and 0 bases from J, with 9 bases between. The CDR3 DNA follows: TGCAGCGTAGCGGGTAGCTCCTACGAGCAGTACTTC. Its translation is CSVAGSSYEQYF.

This chain links TRBV5-4 with TRBJ2-7, with TRBD2 identical over 11 bases. Losses at the gene ends were 4 bases for V and 3 bases for J; bases not matched to a gene: 3. Germline loops: CDR1 SGHNT, CDR2 YYREEE (reference sequence). The CDR3 covers 14 residues. The DNA for the CDR3 is TGTGCCAGCAGCAAACTAGCGGGGGACTACGAGCAGTACTTC. Translation gives CASSKLAGDYEQYF.

This clone was picked up one time. The gene calls are TRBV28 and TRBJ1-6; 11 positions agree with TRBD1. This CDR3 is 14 amino acids long. The V and J ends lost 10 bases and 7 bases, in that order; junction bases with no gene match: 6. CDR1 and CDR2 (germline): MDHEN, SYDVKM. The CDR3 DNA follows: TGTGCCACGGGACAGGGGGTTAGGAATTCACCCCTCCACTTT. This translates into CATGQGVRNSPLHF.